There are a few counts of the clone carrying this TCR beta chain. Authors' processing steps: Cell counts per sample came from amplifying reference gene primers. Using immunoSEQ multiplex PCR, the repertoire was profiled, and TCRdb retains in-frame clones only, with some absent. V and J calls and clone size are those listed in that table; D and trimming were worked out from the DNA. The sample has 180,000 or so clones, approximately 87% seen once; the top ten hold 2% to 3%. This entry belongs to a study of blood T cell repertoires in COVID-19. At the level of the study: Donors in the United States, Italy and Spain gave samples during acute or convalescent COVID-19. T cells, B-cell-depleted T cells, or PBMCs provided the cDNA or gDNA that served as material.

CDR1 and CDR2 from the germline V gene are SGHRS and YFSETQ. The length of the CDR3 is 11 residues. V dropped 0 bases and J dropped 10 bases, with 5 bases sitting between them. The receptor's source is a man in his forties with active or convalescent COVID-19. The source material was peripheral blood. The chain recombines TRBV5-1 with TRBJ2-1, with unresolved D. The CDR3 nucleotides read TGCGCCAGCAGCTTGGATAAAGAGCAGTTCTTC. Residues: CASSLDKEQFF.